Here is one T cell receptor (beta chain) with its context. Its target is unknown. J gave up 1 base and V 11 bases, and 8 bases lay outside the gene matches. The CDR3 loop spans 15 amino acids. Germline loops: CDR1 MNHEY, CDR2 SVGAGI. This record comes from a study of cytomegalovirus exposure and HLA in healthy donors. Study at large: Approximately 190 million T cells yielded 117 million unique TCR beta sequences, as an earlier analysis found.

Notes on the study in general: The study flagged some 170 TCR beta chains as cytomegalovirus-associated. In an earlier analysis, about 87% or about 30%: the productive usage of most TCR beta V segments.

Amplification used 60 Vbeta primers and 13 Jbeta primers. Libraries were prepared by immunoSEQ multiplex PCR; TCRdb keeps only in-frame clonotypes and omits some of them. Of tens of thousands of clones in the sample, less than 80% were seen once. Sequenced sample: PBMCs. This chain connects TRBV6-5 to TRBJ2-6; 7 positions agree with TRBD1. The clonotype was recovered from a man aged 35 to 55 in good health and CMV-seropositive. The CDR3 sequence: CAARTGTSGANVLTF. CDR3 coding DNA: TGTGCCGCCAGGACAGGTACATCTGGGGCCAACGTCCTGACTTTC.